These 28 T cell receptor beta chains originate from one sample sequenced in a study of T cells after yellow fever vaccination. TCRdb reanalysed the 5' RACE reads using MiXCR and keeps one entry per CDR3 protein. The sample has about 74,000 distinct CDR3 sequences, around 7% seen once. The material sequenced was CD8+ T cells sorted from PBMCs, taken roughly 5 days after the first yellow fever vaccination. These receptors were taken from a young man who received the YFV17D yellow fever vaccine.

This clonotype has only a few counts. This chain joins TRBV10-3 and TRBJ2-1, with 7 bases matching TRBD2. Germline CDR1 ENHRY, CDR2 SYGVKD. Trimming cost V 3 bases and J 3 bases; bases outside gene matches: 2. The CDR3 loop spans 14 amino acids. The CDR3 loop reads CAISESGGYNEQFF. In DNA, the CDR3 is TGTGCCATCAGTGAATCGGGGGGCTACAATGAGCAGTTCTTC.

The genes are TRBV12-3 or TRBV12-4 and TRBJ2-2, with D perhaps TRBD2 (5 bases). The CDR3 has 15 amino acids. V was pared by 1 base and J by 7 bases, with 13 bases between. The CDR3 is CASSLGGSDGGELFF. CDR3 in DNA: TGTGCCAGCAGTTTAGGGGGTAGCGATGGCGGGGAGCTGTTTTTT.

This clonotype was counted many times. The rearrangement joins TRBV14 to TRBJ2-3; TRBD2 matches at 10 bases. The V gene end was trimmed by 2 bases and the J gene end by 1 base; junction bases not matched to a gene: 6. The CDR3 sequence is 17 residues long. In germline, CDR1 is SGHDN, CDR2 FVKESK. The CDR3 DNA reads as TGTGCCAGCAGCCAATCCACCGGGACTAGCGGCACAGATACGCAGTATTTT. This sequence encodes CASSQSTGTSGTDTQYF.

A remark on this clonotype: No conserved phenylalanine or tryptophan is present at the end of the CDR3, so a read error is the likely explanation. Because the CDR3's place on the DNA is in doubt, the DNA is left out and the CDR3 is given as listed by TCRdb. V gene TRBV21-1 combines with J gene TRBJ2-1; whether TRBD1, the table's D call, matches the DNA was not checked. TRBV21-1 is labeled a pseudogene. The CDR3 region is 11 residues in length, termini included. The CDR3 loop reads CASSGRDRGGT.

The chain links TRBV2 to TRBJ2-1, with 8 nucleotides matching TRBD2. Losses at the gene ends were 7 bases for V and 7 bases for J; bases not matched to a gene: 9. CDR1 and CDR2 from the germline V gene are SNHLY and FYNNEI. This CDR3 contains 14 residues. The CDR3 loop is CASTARLAKNEQFF. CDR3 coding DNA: TGTGCCAGCACGGCGAGACTAGCGAAGAATGAGCAGTTCTTC. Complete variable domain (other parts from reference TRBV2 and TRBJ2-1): EPEVTQTPSHQVTQMGQEVILRCVPISNHLYFYWYRQILGQKVEFLVSFYNNEISEKSEIFDDQFSVERPDGSNFTLKIRSTKLEDSAMYFCASTARLAKNEQFFGPGTRLTVL.

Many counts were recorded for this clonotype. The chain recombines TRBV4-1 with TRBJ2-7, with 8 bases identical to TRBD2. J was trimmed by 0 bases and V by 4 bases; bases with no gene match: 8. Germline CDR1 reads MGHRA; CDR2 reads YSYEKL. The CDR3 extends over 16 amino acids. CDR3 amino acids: CASSPRSGGSSYEQYF. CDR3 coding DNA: TGCGCCAGCAGCCCCCGGTCGGGGGGGAGCTCCTACGAGCAGTACTTC.

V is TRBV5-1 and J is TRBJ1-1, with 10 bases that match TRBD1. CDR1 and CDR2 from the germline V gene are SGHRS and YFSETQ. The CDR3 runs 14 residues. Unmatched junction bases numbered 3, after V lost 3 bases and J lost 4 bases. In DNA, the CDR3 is TGCGCCAGCAGCTCCGGGACAGGGGTCACTGAAGCTTTCTTT. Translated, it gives CASSSGTGVTEAFF. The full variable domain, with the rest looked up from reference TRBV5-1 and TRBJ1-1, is KAGVTQTPRYLIKTRGQQVTLSCSPISGHRSVSWYQQTPGQGLQFLFEYFSETQRNKGNFPGRFSGRQFSNSRSEMNVSTLELGDSALYLCASSSGTGVTEAFFGQGTRLTVV.

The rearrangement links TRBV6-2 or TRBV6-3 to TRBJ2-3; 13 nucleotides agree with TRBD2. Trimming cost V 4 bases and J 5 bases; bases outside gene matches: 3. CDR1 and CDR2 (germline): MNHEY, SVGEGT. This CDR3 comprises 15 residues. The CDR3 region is CASSWTSGGLDTQYF. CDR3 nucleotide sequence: TGTGCCAGCAGTTGGACTAGCGGGGGTTTAGATACGCAGTATTTT.

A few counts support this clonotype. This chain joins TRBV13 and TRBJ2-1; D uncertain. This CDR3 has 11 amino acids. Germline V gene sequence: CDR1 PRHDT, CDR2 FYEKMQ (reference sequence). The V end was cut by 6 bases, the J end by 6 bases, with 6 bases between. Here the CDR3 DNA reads TGTGCCAGCAGATGGGGCAATGAGCAGTTCTTC. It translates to CASRWGNEQFF.

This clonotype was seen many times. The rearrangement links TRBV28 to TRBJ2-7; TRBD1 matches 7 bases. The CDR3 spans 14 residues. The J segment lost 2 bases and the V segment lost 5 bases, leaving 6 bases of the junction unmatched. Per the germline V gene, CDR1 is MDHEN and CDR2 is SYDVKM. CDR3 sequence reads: CASSMTGRPYEQYV. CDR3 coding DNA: TGTGCCAGCAGTATGACAGGGCGCCCCTACGAGCAGTACGTC.

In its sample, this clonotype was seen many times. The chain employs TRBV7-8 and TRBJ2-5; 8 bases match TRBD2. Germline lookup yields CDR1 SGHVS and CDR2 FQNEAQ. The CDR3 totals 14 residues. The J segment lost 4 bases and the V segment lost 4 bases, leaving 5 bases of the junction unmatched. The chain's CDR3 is CASSWTGGVETQYF. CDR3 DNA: TGTGCCAGCAGCTGGACGGGGGGGGTAGAGACCCAGTACTTC.

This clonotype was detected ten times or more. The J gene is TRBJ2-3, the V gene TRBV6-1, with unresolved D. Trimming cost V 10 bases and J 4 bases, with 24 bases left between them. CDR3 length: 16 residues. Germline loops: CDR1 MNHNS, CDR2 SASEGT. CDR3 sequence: CATDHAVAFPPDTQYF. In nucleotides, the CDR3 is TGTGCCACTGACCACGCGGTAGCATTCCCCCCAGATACGCAGTATTTT.

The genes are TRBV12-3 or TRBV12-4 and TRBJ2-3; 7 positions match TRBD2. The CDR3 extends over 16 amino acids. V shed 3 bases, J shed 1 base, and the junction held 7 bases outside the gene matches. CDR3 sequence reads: CASSFLFLAGTDTQYF. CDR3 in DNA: TGTGCCAGCAGTTTCCTTTTTCTAGCGGGCACAGATACGCAGTATTTT.

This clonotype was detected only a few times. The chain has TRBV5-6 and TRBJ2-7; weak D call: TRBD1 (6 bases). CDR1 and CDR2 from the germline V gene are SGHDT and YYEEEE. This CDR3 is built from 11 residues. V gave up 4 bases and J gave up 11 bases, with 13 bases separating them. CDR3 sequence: CASSANRAEYV. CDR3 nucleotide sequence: TGTGCCAGCAGCGCAAACAGGGCCGAGTACGTC.

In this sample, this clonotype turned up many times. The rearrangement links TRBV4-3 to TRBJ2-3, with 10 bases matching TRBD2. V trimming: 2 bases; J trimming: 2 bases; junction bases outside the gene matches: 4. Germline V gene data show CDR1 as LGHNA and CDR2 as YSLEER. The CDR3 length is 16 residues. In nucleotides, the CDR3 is TGCGCCAGCAGCCAAATCCTAGCGGGGGTCACAGATACGCAGTATTTT. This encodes CASSQILAGVTDTQYF.

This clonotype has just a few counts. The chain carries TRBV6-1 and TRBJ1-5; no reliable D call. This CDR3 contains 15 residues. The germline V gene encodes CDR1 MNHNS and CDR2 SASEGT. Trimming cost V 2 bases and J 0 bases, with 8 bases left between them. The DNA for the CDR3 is TGTGCCAGCAGTGAAAGGGCACTTAGCAATCAGCCCCAGCATTTT. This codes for CASSERALSNQPQHF.

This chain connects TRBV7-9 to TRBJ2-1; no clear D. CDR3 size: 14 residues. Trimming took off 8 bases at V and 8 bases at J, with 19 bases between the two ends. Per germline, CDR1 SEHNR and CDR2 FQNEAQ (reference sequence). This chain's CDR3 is CASAPTLGEDEQFF. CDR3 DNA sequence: TGTGCCAGCGCTCCGACCCTAGGCGAAGATGAGCAGTTCTTC.

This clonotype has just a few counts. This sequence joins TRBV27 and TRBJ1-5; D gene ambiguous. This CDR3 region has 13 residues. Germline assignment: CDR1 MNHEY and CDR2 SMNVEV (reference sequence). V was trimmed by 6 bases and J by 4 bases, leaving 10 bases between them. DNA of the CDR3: TGTGCCAGCAGCAATAGGTTTAATCAGCCCCAGCATTTT. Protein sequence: CASSNRFNQPQHF.

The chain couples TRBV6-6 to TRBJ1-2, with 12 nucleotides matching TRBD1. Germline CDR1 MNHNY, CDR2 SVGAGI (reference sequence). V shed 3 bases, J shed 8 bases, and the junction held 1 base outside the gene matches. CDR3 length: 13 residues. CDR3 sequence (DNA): TGTGCCAGCAGTTATGGGACAGGGGGCGGCTACACCTTC. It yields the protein CASSYGTGGGYTF.

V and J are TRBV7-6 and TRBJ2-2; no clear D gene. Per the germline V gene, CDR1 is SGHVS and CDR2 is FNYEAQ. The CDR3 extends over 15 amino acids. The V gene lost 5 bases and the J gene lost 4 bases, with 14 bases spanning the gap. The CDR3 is CASSPGGVITGELFF. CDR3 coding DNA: TGTGCCAGCAGCCCCGGTGGGGTCATCACCGGGGAGCTGTTTTTT.

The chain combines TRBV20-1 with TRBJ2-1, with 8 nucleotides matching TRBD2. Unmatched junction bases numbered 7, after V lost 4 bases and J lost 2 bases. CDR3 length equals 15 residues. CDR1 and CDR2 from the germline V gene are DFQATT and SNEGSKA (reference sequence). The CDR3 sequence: CSATSQTSAYNEQFF. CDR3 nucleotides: TGCAGTGCTACCTCTCAGACTAGCGCCTACAATGAGCAGTTCTTC.

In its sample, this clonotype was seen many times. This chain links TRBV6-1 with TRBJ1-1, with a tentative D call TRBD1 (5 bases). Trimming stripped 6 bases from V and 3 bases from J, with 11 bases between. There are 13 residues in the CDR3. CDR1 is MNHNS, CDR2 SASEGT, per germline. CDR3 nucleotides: TGTGCCAGCAGCCTAATGACAGACACTGAAGCTTTCTTT. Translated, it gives CASSLMTDTEAFF.

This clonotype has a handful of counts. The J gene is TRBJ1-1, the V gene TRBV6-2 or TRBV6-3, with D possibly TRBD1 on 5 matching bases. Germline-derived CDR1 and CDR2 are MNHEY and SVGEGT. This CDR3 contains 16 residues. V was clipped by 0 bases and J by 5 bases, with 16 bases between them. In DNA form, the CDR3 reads TGTGCCAGCAGTTACTCGCTGAAGGAATACAGGACTGAAGCTTTCTTT. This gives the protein CASSYSLKEYRTEAFF.

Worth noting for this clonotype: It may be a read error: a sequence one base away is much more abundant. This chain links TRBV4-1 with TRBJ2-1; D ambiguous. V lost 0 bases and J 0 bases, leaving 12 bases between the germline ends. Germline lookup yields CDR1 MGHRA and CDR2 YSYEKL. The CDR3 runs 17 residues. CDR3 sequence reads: CASSQESRLSSYNEQFF. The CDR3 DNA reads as TGCGCCAGCAGCCAAGAGTCGCGGCTGAGCTCCTACAATGAGCAGTTCTTC.

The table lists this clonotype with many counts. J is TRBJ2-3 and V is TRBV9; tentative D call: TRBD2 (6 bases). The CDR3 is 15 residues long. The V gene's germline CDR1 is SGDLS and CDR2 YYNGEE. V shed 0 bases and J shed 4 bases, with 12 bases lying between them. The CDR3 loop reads CASSVGASESDTQYF. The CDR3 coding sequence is TGTGCCAGCAGCGTAGGGGCTAGCGAGTCAGATACGCAGTATTTT. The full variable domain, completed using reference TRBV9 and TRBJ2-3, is DSGVTQTPKHLITATGQRVTLRCSPRSGDLSVYWYQQSLDQGLQFLIQYYNGEERAKGNILERFSAQQFPDLHSELNLSSLELGDSALYFCASSVGASESDTQYFGPGTRLTVL.

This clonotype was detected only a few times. In nucleotides, the CDR3 is TGTGCCAGCGGACAGGGGGGTATGAACACTGAAGCTTTCTTT. Its translation: CASGQGGMNTEAFF. The V and J genes are TRBV25-1 and TRBJ1-1; 10 bases are a match to TRBD1. With V trimmed by 8 bases and J by 0 bases, 3 bases remained unmatched. The CDR3 is 14 amino acids. Germline V gene data show CDR1 as MGHDK and CDR2 as SYGVNS. Combining the CDR3 with reference TRBV25-1 and TRBJ1-1 gives the whole variable domain EADIYQTPRYLVIGTGKKITLECSQTMGHDKMYWYQQDPGMELHLIHYSYGVNSTEKGDLSSESTVSRIRTEHFPLTLESARPSHTSQYLCASGQGGMNTEAFFGQGTRLTVV.

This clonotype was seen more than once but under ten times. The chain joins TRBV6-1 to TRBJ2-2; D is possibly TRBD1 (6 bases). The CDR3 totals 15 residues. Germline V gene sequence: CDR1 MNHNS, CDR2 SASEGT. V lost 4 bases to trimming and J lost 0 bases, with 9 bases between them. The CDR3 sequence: CASSVGTTNTGELFF. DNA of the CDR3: TGTGCCAGCAGTGTCGGGACAACGAACACCGGGGAGCTGTTTTTT.

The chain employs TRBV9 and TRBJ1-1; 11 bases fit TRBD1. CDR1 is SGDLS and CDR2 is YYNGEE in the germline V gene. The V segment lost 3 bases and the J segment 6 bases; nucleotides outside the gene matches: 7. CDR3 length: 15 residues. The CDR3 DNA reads TGTGCCAGCAGCGCCCCACCGGGACAGGGGGCTGAAGCTTTCTTT. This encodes CASSAPPGQGAEAFF.